The 5 T cell receptor beta chains presented below share a single source sample, sequenced in a study of OX40 agonist ivuxolimab in advanced cancers. Assay used: immunoSEQ multiplex PCR; TCRdb lists only in-frame clones, some missing. The table lists 55,000 to 75,000 clones, nearly 95% of them singletons. The sample was CD4+ or CD8+ T cells sorted from blood, taken in a trial of the OX40 agonist ivuxolimab. These receptors all stem from an adult with an advanced solid tumor such as melanoma, head and neck, liver or kidney cancer.

This chain links TRBV6-6 with TRBJ1-5; D remains unclear. V dropped 6 bases and J dropped 9 bases, with 24 bases sitting between them. CDR3 length equals 16 residues. Germline CDR1 is MNHNY and CDR2 is SVGAGI (reference sequence). CDR3: CASRPDGFGELWPQHF. DNA for the CDR3: TGTGCCAGCAGACCCGACGGGTTCGGCGAATTATGGCCCCAGCATTTT.

The CDR3 sequence: CASSVSGSTDTQYF. The DNA for the CDR3 is TGTGCCAGCAGCGTATCAGGGAGCACAGATACGCAGTATTTT. This chain links TRBV9 with TRBJ2-3, with D possibly TRBD1 on 5 matching bases. V lost 1 base and J lost 0, with 6 bases in between. Germline lookup yields CDR1 SGDLS and CDR2 YYNGEE. The CDR3 has 14 amino acids.

The chain is built from TRBV4-2 and TRBJ2-5, with D perhaps TRBD2 (6 bases). The J call may not be correct, given that the DNA end is closer to TRBJ2-7. The CDR3 sequence is 13 residues long. Germline CDR1 LGHNA, CDR2 YNFKEQ. The CDR3 loop is CASSPGGEYEQYF. The CDR3 DNA sequence: TGTGCCAGCAGTCCAGGCGGGGAGTACGAGCAGTACTTC.

This chain uses TRBV28 with TRBJ2-1, with D possibly TRBD2 on 7 matching bases. V shed 7 bases and J shed 5 bases, with 18 bases lying between them. Germline V gene data show CDR1 as MDHEN and CDR2 as SYDVKM. CDR3 size: 15 residues. CDR3 protein: CASNPLLGGHNEQFF. In nucleotides, the CDR3 is TGTGCCAGCAATCCTCTTTTGGGGGGGCACAATGAGCAGTTCTTC.

The V and J genes are TRBV25-1 and TRBJ1-1; D ambiguous. The V gene's germline CDR1 is MGHDK and CDR2 SYGVNS. The V gene lost 2 bases and the J gene lost 4 bases, with 8 bases spanning the gap. This CDR3 region has 13 residues. This CDR3 is CASSERHITEAFF. The DNA of the CDR3 is TGTGCCAGCAGTGAACGACACATCACTGAAGCTTTCTTT.